The clone carrying this T cell receptor (beta chain) has a single count. This sample was taken from a study of cytomegalovirus exposure and HLA in healthy donors. Sequencing was performed with immunoSEQ multiplex PCR; in TCRdb, only in-frame clones are kept and a portion is missing. The sample has 70,000 to 75,000 clones; 94% are singletons. Trimming removed 5 bases from V and 4 bases from J, with 8 bases in between. Germline V CDR1 and CDR2: MDHEN, SYDVKM. The CDR3 runs 12 residues. The chain joins TRBV28 to TRBJ1-1; the D is unclear. The receptor comes from a woman aged 18-29 years in good health and CMV-seropositive. Material for sequencing was PBMCs. The CDR3 nucleotides read TGTGCCAGCAGTACGGGGAGCACTGAAGCTTTCTTT. As protein: CASSTGSTEAFF.